This T cell receptor beta chain was obtained from a study of blood T cell repertoires in COVID-19. At the level of the study: Collection of acute and convalescent COVID-19 samples took place in the United States, Italy and Spain. T cells, B-cell-depleted T cells, or PBMCs provided the cDNA or gDNA that served as material.

The method was immunoSEQ multiplex PCR; TCRdb's version includes in-frame clones alone and lacks a portion of them. Counted here are about 160,000 clones, about four fifths occurring once; the ten biggest clones make up approximately 3.6%. Trimming stripped 7 bases from V and 6 bases from J, with 13 bases between. Germline lookup yields CDR1 MNHEY and CDR2 SVGAGI. This CDR3 contains 12 residues. Participant ages covered roughly 18 to 89 years across around 22 US areas. The chain employs TRBV6-5 and TRBJ2-7; no firm D call. The TCR was taken from a woman aged 55-70 years who had recovered from COVID-19. What was sequenced was PBMCs or T cells enriched from blood (not recorded which). DNA for the CDR3: TGTGCCAGCACTCCGGGTCGCCGCGAGCAGTACTTC. It translates to CASTPGRREQYF.